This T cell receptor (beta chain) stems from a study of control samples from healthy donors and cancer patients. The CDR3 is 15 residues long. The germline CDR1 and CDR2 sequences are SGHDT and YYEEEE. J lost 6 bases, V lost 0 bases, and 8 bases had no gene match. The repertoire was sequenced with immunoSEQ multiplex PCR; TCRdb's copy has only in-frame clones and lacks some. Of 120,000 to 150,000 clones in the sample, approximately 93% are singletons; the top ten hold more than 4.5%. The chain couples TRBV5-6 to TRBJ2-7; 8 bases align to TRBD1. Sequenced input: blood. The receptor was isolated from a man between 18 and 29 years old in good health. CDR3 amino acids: CASSLGWTGSSEQYF. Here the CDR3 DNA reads TGTGCCAGCAGCTTGGGGTGGACAGGGAGTAGCGAGCAGTACTTC.